This is a list of T cell receptor beta chains from one sample in a study of T cells in Graves' hyperthyroidism and ophthalmopathy. TCRdb analysed the multiplex PCR reads with MiXCR anew, one entry per CDR3 protein. The sample consists of 550,000 to 800,000 distinct CDR3 sequences, about 18% of them appearing once. The sequencing sample was made of blood. All receptors come from a man aged 50 to 60 with Graves' hyperthyroidism. The CDR3 runs from the conserved cysteine through the conserved F or W. The D gene is left open where the match is weak. Where a row states a size, it is once, few, many or the class of an expanded clone; other rows omit it.

j_call	v_call	d_call	clone_size	cdr3_aa	cdr3_nt
TRBJ2-1	TRBV18	TRBD2	.	CASSPFPSGTGEQFF	TGTGCCAGCTCACCATTCCCTAGCGGGACGGGTGAGCAGTTCTTC
TRBJ1-1	TRBV5-1	.	.	CASSLNDGPNTEAFF	TGCGCCAGCAGCTTGAACGACGGACCGAACACTGAAGCTTTCTTT
TRBJ2-7	TRBV7-2	.	.	CASSLADRAVYEQYF	TGTGCCAGCAGCTTAGCGGACCGGGCGGTTTACGAGCAGTACTTC
TRBJ2-1	TRBV11-2	TRBD2	many	CASSLSRLAGLSYNEQFF	TGTGCCAGCAGCTTATCCCGACTAGCGGGGCTCTCCTACAATGAGCAGTTCTTC
TRBJ1-5	TRBV5-1	.	.	CASSLGLTNQPQHF	TGCGCCAGCAGCTTGGGACTTACCAATCAGCCCCAGCATTTT
TRBJ1-2	TRBV2	.	many	CASSERPLNGYTF	TGTGCCAGCAGTGAGCGCCCGTTGAACGGCTACACCTTC
TRBJ1-1	TRBV6-6	.	many	CASSYERNTEAFF	TGTGCCAGCAGTTACGAGAGGAACACTGAAGCTTTCTTT
TRBJ1-5	TRBV27	.	many	CASSLRYSNQPQHF	TGTGCCAGCAGTTTGCGGTATAGCAATCAGCCCCAGCATTTT
TRBJ1-2	TRBV3-1	.	many	CASSQDGGAANYGYTF	TGTGCCAGCAGCCAAGATGGAGGGGCCGCTAACTATGGCTACACCTTC
TRBJ2-3	TRBV20-1	.	many	CSAARRSEGTDTQYF	TGCAGTGCTGCCCGGAGGAGCGAGGGCACAGATACGCAGTATTTT
TRBJ1-4	TRBV19	.	.	CASSTSRGATNEKLFF	TGTGCCAGTAGTACCTCCAGGGGTGCAACTAATGAAAAACTGTTTTTT
TRBJ1-2	TRBV15	.	.	CATSRESGRLGYTF	TGTGCCACCAGCAGAGAGAGTGGTCGGCTGGGCTACACCTTC
TRBJ2-3	TRBV7-3	TRBD2	few	CASSLGGSGRFDTQYF	TGTGCCAGCAGCTTAGGGGGGAGCGGGAGGTTCGATACGCAGTATTTT
TRBJ1-1	TRBV28	.	.	CASLGGEATGESTEAFF	TGTGCCAGCTTGGGGGGCGAGGCGACGGGGGAGAGCACTGAAGCTTTCTTT
TRBJ1-2	TRBV6-1	.	many	CASSLAGATNYGYTF	TGTGCCAGCAGTCTCGCAGGCGCTACTAACTATGGCTACACCTTC
TRBJ1-1	TRBV7-2	TRBD1	once	CASSFPPGQMNTEAFF	TGTGCCAGCAGCTTTCCTCCGGGACAGATGAACACTGAAGCTTTCTTT
TRBJ2-1	TRBV11-2	TRBD2	many	CASSLTGTSLGSYNEQFF	TGTGCCAGCAGCTTAACCGGGACTAGCCTCGGCTCCTACAATGAGCAGTTCTTC
TRBJ2-1	TRBV12-3/TRBV12-4	.	many	CASSLTGTRFGDEQFF	TGTGCCAGCAGTTTGACCGGGACTCGGTTTGGGGATGAGCAGTTCTTC
TRBJ2-6	TRBV27	TRBD1	many	CASSLRARDRIYSGANVLTF	TGTGCCAGCAGTCTAAGGGCACGGGACAGAATTTACTCTGGGGCCAACGTCCTGACTTTC
TRBJ2-3	TRBV11-2	TRBD2	many	CASSPISGRFTDTQYF	TGTGCCAGCAGCCCTATTAGCGGGAGGTTCACAGATACGCAGTATTTT
TRBJ1-3	TRBV3-1	.	few	CASTPDTSGNTIYF	TGTGCCTCTACCCCAGACACCTCTGGAAACACCATATATTTT
TRBJ1-1	TRBV2	.	.	CAGKYRDLGGAFF	TGTGCCGGCAAATACAGGGACCTGGGGGGAGCTTTCTTT
TRBJ1-6	TRBV5-1	TRBD1	.	CASRRQQGENSPLHF	TGCGCCAGCAGGAGGCAACAGGGGGAAAATTCACCCCTCCACTTT
TRBJ2-4	TRBV7-2	.	many	CASSLEGTGNIQYF	TGTGCCAGCAGCTTAGAGGGAACGGGAAACATTCAGTACTTC
TRBJ1-2	TRBV6-1	.	many	CASMTVAGTNYGYTF	TGTGCCAGTATGACAGTCGCAGGGACTAACTATGGCTACACCTTC
TRBJ2-6	TRBV19	.	many	CASSGRTASTSGANVLTF	TGTGCCAGTAGCGGTCGGACAGCCTCTACCTCTGGGGCCAACGTCCTGACTTTC
TRBJ2-3	TRBV5-1	TRBD1	few	CASQRTGAQDTQYF	TGCGCCAGCCAGCGGACAGGGGCGCAAGATACGCAGTATTTT
TRBJ1-4	TRBV11-2	.	many	CASSLRGLALEKLFF	TGTGCCAGCAGCCTCAGGGGACTGGCGCTCGAAAAACTGTTTTTT
TRBJ1-3	TRBV7-2	.	few	CASSLDGRANTIYF	TGTGCCAGCAGCTTAGACGGCAGGGCTAACACCATATATTTT
TRBJ2-7	TRBV7-2	TRBD1	many	CASSLVTGGAYEQYF	TGTGCCAGCAGCTTAGTGACAGGGGGGGCCTACGAGCAGTACTTC
TRBJ1-5	TRBV24-1	.	few	CATSDLHQGPPPAQHF	TGTGCCACCAGTGATTTGCACCAGGGTCCCCCACCAGCCCAGCATTTT
TRBJ1-3	TRBV7-2	.	.	CASSFYDHSGNTIYF	TGTGCCAGCAGCTTTTACGATCACTCTGGAAACACCATATATTTT
TRBJ2-1	TRBV7-2	.	few	CASSSFNVGNEQFF	TGTGCCAGCAGCTCTTTCAACGTGGGAAATGAGCAGTTCTTC